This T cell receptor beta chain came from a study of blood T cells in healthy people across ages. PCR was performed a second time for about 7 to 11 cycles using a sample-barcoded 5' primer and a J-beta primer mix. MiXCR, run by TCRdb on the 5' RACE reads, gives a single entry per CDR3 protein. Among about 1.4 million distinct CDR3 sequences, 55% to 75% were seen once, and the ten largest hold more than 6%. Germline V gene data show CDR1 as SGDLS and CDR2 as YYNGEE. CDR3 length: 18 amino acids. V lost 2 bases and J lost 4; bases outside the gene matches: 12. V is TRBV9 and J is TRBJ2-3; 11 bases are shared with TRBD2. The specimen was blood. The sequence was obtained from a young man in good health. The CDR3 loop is CASSVPNRLAGGADTQYF. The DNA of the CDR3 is TGTGCCAGCAGCGTCCCGAATCGGCTAGCGGGAGGAGCAGATACGCAGTATTTT.